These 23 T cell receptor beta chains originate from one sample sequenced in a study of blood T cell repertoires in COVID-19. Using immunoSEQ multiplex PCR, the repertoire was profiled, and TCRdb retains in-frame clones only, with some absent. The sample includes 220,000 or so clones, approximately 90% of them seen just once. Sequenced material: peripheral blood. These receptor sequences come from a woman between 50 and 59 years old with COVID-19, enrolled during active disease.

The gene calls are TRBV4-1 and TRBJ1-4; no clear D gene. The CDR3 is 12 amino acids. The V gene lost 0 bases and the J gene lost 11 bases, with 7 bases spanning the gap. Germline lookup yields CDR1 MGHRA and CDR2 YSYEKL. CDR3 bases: TGCGCCAGCAGCCAAGATTCAGTGAAACTGTTTTTT. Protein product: CASSQDSVKLFF.

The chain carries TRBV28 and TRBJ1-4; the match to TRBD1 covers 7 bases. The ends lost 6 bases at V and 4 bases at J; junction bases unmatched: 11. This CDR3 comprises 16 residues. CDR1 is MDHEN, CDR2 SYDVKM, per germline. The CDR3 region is CASRPIDRVGNEKLFF. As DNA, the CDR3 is TGTGCCAGCAGACCCATCGACAGGGTCGGTAATGAAAAACTGTTTTTT.

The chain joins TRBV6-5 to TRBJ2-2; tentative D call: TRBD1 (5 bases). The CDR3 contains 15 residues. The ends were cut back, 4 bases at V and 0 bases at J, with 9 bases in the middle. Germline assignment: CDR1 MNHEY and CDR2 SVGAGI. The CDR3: CASSLGASNTGELFF. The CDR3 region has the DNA TGTGCCAGCAGTTTAGGGGCCTCGAACACCGGGGAGCTGTTTTTT.

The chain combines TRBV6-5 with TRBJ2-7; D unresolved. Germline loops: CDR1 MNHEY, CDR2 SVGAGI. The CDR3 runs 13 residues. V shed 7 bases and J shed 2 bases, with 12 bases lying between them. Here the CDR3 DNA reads TGTGCCAGCATGGATCCAGGCCCCTACGAGCAGTACGTC. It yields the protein CASMDPGPYEQYV.

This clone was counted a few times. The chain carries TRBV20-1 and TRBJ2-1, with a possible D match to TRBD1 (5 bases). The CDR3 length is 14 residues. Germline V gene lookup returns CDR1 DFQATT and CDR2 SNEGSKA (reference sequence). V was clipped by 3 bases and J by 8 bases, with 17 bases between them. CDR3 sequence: CSASLDSTVDEQFF. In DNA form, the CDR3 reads TGCAGTGCTAGTCTCGACAGTACGGTCGATGAGCAGTTCTTC.

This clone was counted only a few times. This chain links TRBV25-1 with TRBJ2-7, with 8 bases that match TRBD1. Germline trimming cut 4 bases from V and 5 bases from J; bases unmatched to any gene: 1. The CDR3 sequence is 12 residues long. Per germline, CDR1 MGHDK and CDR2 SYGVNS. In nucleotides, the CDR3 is TGTGCCAGCAGTGGGACAGGGAACGAGCAGTACTTC. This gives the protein CASSGTGNEQYF.

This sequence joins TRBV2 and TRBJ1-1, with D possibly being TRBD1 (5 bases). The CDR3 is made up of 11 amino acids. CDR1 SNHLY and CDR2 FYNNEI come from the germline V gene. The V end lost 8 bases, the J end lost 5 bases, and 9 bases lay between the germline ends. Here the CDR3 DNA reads TGTGCCAGCTTGGAGGGGACTGAAGCTTTCTTT. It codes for CASLEGTEAFF.

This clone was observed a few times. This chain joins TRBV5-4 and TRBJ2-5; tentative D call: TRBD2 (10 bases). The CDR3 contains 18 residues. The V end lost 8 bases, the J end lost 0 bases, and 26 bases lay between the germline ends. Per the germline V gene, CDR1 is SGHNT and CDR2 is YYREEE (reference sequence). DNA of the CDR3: TGTGCCAGTTCCAGCGGGGGGGACAGGGCTTATAACCAAGAGACCCAGTACTTC. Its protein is CASSSGGDRAYNQETQYF.

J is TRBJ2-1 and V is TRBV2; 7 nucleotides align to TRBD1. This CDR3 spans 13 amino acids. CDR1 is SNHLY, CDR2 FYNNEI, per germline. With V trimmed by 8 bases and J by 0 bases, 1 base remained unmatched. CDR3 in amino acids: CASRDSSYNEQFF. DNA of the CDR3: TGTGCCAGCCGGGACAGCTCCTACAATGAGCAGTTCTTC.

CDR3 region: CASSLDPASSSSGSPLHF. The CDR3 DNA is TGCGCCAGCAGCTTGGACCCAGCATCCTCTTCGTCAGGATCACCCCTCCACTTT. The genes are TRBV5-1 and TRBJ1-6, with D unresolved. The CDR3 contains 18 residues. V was cut by 0 bases and J by 10 bases, with 23 bases left in between. The V gene's germline CDR1 is SGHRS and CDR2 YFSETQ. Based on the CDR3 plus reference TRBV5-1 and TRBJ1-6, the full variable domain is KAGVTQTPRYLIKTRGQQVTLSCSPISGHRSVSWYQQTPGQGLQFLFEYFSETQRNKGNFPGRFSGRQFSNSRSEMNVSTLELGDSALYLCASSLDPASSSSGSPLHFGNGTRLTVT.

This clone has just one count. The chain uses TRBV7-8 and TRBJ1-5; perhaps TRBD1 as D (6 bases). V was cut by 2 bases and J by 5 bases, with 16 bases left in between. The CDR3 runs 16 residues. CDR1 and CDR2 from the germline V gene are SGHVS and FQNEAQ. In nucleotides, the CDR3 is TGTGCCAGCAGCTTACTGGGGGGGCGCGGCGATCAGCCCCAGCATTTT. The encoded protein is CASSLLGGRGDQPQHF.

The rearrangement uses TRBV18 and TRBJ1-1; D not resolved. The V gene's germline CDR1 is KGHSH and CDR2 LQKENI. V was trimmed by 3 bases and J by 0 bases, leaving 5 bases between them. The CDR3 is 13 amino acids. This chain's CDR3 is CASSPAMNTEAFF. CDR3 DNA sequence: TGTGCCAGCTCACCTGCTATGAACACTGAAGCTTTCTTT.

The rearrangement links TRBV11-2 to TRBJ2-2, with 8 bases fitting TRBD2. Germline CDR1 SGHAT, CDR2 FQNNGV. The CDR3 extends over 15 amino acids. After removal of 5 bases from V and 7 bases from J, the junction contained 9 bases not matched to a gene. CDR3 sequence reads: CASSPPGGANGELFF. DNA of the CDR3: TGTGCCAGCAGCCCCCCGGGAGGGGCAAACGGGGAGCTGTTTTTT.

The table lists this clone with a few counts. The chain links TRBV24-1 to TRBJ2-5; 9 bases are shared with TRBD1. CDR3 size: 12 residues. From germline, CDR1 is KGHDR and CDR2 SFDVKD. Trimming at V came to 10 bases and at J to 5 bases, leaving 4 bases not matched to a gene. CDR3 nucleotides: TGTGCCACGGGGGACAGGGCCGAGACCCAGTACTTC. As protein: CATGDRAETQYF.

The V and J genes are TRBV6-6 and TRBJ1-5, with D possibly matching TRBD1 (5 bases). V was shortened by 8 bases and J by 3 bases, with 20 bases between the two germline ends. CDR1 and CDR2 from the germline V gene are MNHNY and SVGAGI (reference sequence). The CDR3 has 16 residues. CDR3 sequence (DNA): TGTGCCAGCTCCCCGGCTCCCCCAGGGTACAATCAGCCCCAGCATTTT. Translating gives CASSPAPPGYNQPQHF.

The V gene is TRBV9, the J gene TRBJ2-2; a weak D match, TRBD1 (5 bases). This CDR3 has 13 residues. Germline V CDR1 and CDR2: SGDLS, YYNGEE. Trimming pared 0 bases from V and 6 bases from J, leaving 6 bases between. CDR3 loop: CASSVAGSGELFF. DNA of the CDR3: TGTGCCAGCAGCGTAGCAGGGTCCGGGGAGCTGTTTTTT.

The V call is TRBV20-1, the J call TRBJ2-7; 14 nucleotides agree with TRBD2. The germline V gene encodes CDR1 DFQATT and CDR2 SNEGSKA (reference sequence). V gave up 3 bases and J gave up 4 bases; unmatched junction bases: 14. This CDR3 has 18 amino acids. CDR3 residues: CSASKDSGLAGGPYEQYF. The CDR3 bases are TGCAGTGCTAGTAAGGACTCTGGACTAGCGGGGGGCCCATACGAGCAGTACTTC.

Here the CDR3 reads CASSRAGFANTGELFF. CDR3 bases: TGTGCCAGCTCACGGGCGGGGTTCGCGAACACCGGGGAGCTGTTTTTT. This chain links TRBV18 with TRBJ2-2, with TRBD2 as a possible D gene (6 bases). From germline, CDR1 is KGHSH and CDR2 LQKENI. V was clipped by 4 bases and J by 0 bases, with 12 bases between them. This CDR3 contains 16 residues.

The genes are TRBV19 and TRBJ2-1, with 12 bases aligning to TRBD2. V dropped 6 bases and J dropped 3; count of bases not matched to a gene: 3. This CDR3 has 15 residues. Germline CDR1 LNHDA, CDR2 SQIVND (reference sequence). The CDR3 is CASRKTSGGYNEQFF. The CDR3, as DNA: TGTGCCAGTAGAAAGACTAGCGGGGGCTACAATGAGCAGTTCTTC.

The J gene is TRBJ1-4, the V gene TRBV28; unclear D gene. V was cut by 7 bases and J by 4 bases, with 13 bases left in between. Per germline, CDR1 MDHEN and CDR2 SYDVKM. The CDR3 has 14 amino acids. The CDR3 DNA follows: TGTGCCAGCATACGAAGTCGGGTTAATGAAAAACTGTTTTTT. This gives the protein CASIRSRVNEKLFF.

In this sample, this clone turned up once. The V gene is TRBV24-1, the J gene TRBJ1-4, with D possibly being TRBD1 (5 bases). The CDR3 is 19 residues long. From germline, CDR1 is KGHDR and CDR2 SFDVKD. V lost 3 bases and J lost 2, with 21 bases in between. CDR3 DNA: TGTGCCACCAGTGATAAAGGGCAGGCAGGGCAAGGCACTAATGAAAAACTGTTTTTT. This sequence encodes CATSDKGQAGQGTNEKLFF.

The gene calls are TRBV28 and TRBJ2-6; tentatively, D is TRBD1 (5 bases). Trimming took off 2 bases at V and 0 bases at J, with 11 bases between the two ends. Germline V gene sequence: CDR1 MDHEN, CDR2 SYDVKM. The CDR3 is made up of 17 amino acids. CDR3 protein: CASSLTGAFSGANVLTF. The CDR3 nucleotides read TGTGCCAGCAGTTTAACAGGTGCCTTCTCTGGGGCCAACGTCCTGACTTTC.

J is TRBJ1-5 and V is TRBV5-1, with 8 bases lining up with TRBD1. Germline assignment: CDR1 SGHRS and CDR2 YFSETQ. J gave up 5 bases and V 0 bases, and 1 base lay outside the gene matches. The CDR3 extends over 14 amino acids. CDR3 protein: CASSLGTGHQPQHF. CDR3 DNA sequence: TGCGCCAGCAGCTTGGGGACAGGGCATCAGCCCCAGCATTTT.